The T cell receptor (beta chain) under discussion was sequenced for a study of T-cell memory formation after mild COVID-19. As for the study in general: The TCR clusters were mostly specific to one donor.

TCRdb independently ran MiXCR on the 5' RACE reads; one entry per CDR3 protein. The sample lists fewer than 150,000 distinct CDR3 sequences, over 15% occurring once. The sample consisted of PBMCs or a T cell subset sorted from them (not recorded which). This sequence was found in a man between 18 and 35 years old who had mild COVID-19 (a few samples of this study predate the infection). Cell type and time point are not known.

The CDR3 nucleotides read TGCGCCAGCAGCTTTTGGACCTCCTTGCAGGATACGCAGTATTTT. As protein: CASSFWTSLQDTQYF. V is TRBV5-1 and J is TRBJ2-3; D not certain. Germline values: CDR1 SGHRS, CDR2 YFSETQ. The CDR3 consists of 15 residues. Deletions cut 2 bases from V and 6 bases from J, with 16 bases between.